The sequence of this T cell receptor beta chain was determined in a study of blood T cell repertoires in COVID-19. The repertoire was sequenced with immunoSEQ multiplex PCR; TCRdb's copy has only in-frame clones and lacks some. The sample records 250,000 to 350,000 clones, around 91% being singletons. V lost 8 bases, J lost 1 base, and 12 bases lay in between. This CDR3 is 14 amino acids long. The chain recombines TRBV23-1 with TRBJ1-5, with D maybe TRBD1 (6 bases). TRBV23-1 has ORF status, its function being uncertain. The sequence came from a woman in her sixties or seventies with acute or convalescent COVID-19. The sample comprised peripheral blood. Here the CDR3 DNA reads TGCGCCAGCCCCCTAACAGGGAGCAATCAGCCCCAGCATTTT. Its protein product is CASPLTGSNQPQHF.